Sequencing of this T cell receptor beta chain was carried out in a study of regulatory T cells in long-lasting Graves disease. Study-wide findings and caveats: It was peripheral blood alone, not thyroid tissue, that was studied.

The TCR beta library used iRepertoire HTBI primers with Arm-PCR amplification of CDR3. TCRdb called the multiplex PCR reads again in MiXCR, with one record for every CDR3 protein. The repertoire holds a few hundred thousand distinct CDR3 sequences, with about 10% as singletons. This clonotype has at least ten counts. Antigen unknown. Germline lookup yields CDR1 MGHDK and CDR2 SYGVNS. V lost 1 base to trimming and J lost 7 bases, with 13 bases between them. CDR3 size: 14 residues. Described time point: newly diagnosed GD, antithyroid drugs for less than 3 months. Extracted RNA from PBMCs served as the source of the TCR library. The sample also formed part of further work on T cells in Graves' hyperthyroidism and ophthalmopathy. From that study: Most clonotypes expanded in the thyroid (above 0.001) were also present in blood. A model using 13 V-J features told ophthalmopathy apart from stable hyperthyroidism.

V is TRBV25-1 and J is TRBJ1-1; D remains unclear. The specimen was peripheral blood mononuclear cells (PBMCs), collected at new diagnosis, from a patient treated with antithyroid drugs. The sequence derives from a young woman with Graves disease. The CDR3 DNA reads as TGTGCCAGCAGTGAATTAAAAGGAGAATTTGAAGCTTTCTTT. It encodes CASSELKGEFEAFF.